This T cell receptor (beta chain) was found in a study of post-analysis software for immune sequencing data. Study outcomes and limitations: Patients used roughly five TRBV segments, including TRBV5-6, TRBV5-1 and TRBV20-1, more often than controls.

On this clonotype: Its antigen is currently unknown.

This CDR3 is 13 amino acids long. V lost 9 bases and J lost 6; bases outside the gene matches: 3. cDNA libraries of TCR beta carried unique molecular identifiers. Each batch of 1 to 10 million T cells produced roughly 0.5 million cDNA molecules. TCRdb passed the PCR reads through MiXCR, listing each CDR3 protein once. The data show about 500,000 distinct CDR3 sequences, over 35% seen once. This sequence was found in a girl aged 5-17 years with multiple sclerosis. Sequenced input: blood. The chain carries TRBV12-3 or TRBV12-4 and TRBJ1-4; TRBD1 matches 11 bases. CDR3 bases: TGTGCCAGTGGACAGGGGGCCTATGAAAAACTGTTTTTT. It encodes CASGQGAYEKLFF.